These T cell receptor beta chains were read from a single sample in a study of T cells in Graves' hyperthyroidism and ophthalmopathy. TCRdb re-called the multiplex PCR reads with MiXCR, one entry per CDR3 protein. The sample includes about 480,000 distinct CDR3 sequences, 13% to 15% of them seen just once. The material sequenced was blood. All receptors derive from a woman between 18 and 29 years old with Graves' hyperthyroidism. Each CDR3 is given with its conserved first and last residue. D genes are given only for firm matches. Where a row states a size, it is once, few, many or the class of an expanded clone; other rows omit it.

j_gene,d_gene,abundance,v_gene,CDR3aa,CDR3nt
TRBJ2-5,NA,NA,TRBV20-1,CSARVEQGRETQYF,TGCAGTGCTAGAGTAGAGCAGGGGAGAGAGACCCAGTACTTC
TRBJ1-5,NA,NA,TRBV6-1,CASRPQYSNQPQHF,TGTGCCAGCAGGCCCCAGTATAGCAATCAGCCCCAGCATTTT
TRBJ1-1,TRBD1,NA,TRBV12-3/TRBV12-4,CASSWGTGRTEAFF,TGTGCCAGCAGTTGGGGGACAGGGCGGACTGAAGCTTTCTTT
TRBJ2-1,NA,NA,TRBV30,CAWSVRSPLYNEQFF,TGTGCCTGGAGTGTAAGGAGCCCCCTCTACAATGAGCAGTTCTTC
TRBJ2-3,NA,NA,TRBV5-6,CASSLVGSTYTDTQYF,TGTGCCAGCAGCTTGGTGGGCTCCACTTACACAGATACGCAGTATTTT
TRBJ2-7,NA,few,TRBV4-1,CASSQDGYLFEQYF,TGCGCCAGCAGCCAAGACGGGTATCTATTCGAGCAGTACTTC
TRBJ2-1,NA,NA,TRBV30,CAWSSLEQFF,TGTGCCTGGAGTTCGCTTGAGCAGTTCTTC
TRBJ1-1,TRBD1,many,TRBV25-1,CASSDPALQGSDEAFF,TGTGCCAGCAGTGATCCCGCCCTACAGGGGTCGGATGAAGCTTTCTTT
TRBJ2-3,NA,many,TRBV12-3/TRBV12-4,CASSLAQVPDTQYF,TGTGCCAGCAGTTTGGCCCAGGTTCCAGATACGCAGTATTTT
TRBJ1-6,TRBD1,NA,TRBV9,CASRTGSSYNSPLHF,TGTGCCAGCCGGACAGGGAGCTCCTATAATTCACCCCTCCACTTT
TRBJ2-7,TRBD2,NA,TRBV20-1,CSVVSGSYYEQYF,TGCAGTGTCGTCAGCGGGAGTTACTACGAGCAGTACTTC
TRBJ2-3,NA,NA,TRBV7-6,CASSLLQDTQYF,TGTGCCAGCAGCCTACTCCAAGATACGCAGTATTTT
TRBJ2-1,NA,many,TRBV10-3,CAISDGLNSYNEQFF,TGTGCCATCAGTGACGGACTTAACTCCTACAATGAGCAGTTCTTC
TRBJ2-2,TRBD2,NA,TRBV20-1,CSARDQLAGGGAGELFF,TGCAGTGCTAGAGATCAACTAGCGGGAGGAGGGGCCGGGGAGCTGTTTTTT
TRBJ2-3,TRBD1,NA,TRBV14,CASSQFGTATDTQYF,TGTGCCAGCAGCCAATTCGGGACAGCCACAGATACGCAGTATTTT
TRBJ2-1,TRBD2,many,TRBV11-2,CASRSSGTRANEQFF,TGTGCCAGCAGATCCTCCGGGACTAGAGCCAATGAGCAGTTCTTC
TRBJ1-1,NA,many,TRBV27,CASSLLGTANTEAFF,TGTGCCAGCAGTTTACTGGGAACAGCGAACACTGAAGCTTTCTTT
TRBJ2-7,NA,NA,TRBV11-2,CASSEADASYEQYF,TGTGCCAGCAGTGAAGCTGACGCCTCCTACGAGCAGTACTTC
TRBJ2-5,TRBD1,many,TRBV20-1,CSALGQGAETQYF,TGCAGTGCCTTAGGACAGGGGGCAGAGACCCAGTACTTC
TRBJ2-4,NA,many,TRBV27,CASSSRGGGDIQYF,TGTGCCAGCAGTTCTCGCGGCGGAGGGGACATTCAGTACTTC
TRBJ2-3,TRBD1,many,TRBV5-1,CASSLSDRGDTDTQYF,TGCGCCAGCAGCTTGTCAGACAGGGGCGACACAGATACGCAGTATTTT
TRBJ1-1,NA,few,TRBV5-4,CASSWAGHINTEAFF,TGTGCCAGCAGCTGGGCGGGACATATTAACACTGAAGCTTTCTTT
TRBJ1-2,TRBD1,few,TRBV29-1,CSVGQDRENNYGYTF,TGCAGCGTTGGCCAGGACAGGGAGAATAACTATGGCTACACCTTC
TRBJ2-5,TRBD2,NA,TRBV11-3,CASRRGLAEETQYF,TGTGCCAGCAGGCGGGGACTAGCGGAAGAGACCCAGTACTTC
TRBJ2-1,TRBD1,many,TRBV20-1,CSAYPGQGGNEQFF,TGCAGTGCATATCCGGGACAGGGCGGCAATGAGCAGTTCTTC
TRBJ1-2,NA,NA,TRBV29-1,CSVDGTINPYGYTF,TGCAGCGTTGATGGGACAATCAACCCTTATGGCTACACCTTC
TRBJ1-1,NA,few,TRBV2,CASSEALPGAVRAFF,TGTGCCAGCAGTGAAGCGCTTCCCGGGGCAGTCCGAGCTTTCTTT
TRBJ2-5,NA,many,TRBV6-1,CASSEGLGQETQYF,TGTGCCAGCAGTGAAGGGCTGGGCCAAGAGACCCAGTACTTC
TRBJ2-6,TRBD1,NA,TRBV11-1,CASSAHRGSGANVLTF,TGTGCCAGCAGCGCCCACAGGGGATCTGGGGCCAACGTCCTGACTTTC
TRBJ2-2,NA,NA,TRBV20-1,CSCLYPTGELFF,TGCAGTTGTCTCTACCCCACCGGGGAGCTGTTTTTT
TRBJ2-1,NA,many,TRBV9,CASSPPPVRTSYNEQFF,TGTGCCAGCAGTCCACCTCCCGTCAGGACAAGTTACAATGAGCAGTTCTTC
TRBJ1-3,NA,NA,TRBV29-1,CSVEEVGNTIYF,TGCAGCGTTGAAGAGGTGGGAAACACCATATATTTT
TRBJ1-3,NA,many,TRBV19,CASSSGLASGNTIYF,TGTGCCAGTAGTTCCGGACTGGCTTCTGGAAACACCATATATTTT
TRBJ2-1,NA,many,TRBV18,CASSPGQFYNEQFF,TGTGCCAGCTCACCCGGACAGTTTTACAATGAGCAGTTCTTC
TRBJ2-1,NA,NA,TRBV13,CASSSATRFDNEQFF,TGTGCCAGCAGCTCAGCGACCCGGTTCGACAATGAGCAGTTCTTC
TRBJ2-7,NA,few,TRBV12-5,CASGPKDGTYEQYF,TGTGCTAGTGGTCCTAAGGACGGAACCTACGAGCAGTACTTC
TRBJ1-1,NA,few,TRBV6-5,CASSSTFAGITEAFF,TGTGCCAGCAGTTCGACCTTCGCAGGGATCACTGAAGCTTTCTTT
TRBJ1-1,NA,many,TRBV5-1,CASSLVSPNSGAFF,TGCGCCAGCAGCTTGGTGTCTCCAAATAGCGGAGCTTTCTTT
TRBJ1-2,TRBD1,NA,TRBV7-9,CASSPRDSSNYGYTF,TGTGCCAGCAGCCCTAGGGACAGCTCTAACTATGGCTACACCTTC
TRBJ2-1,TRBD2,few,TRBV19,CASSIGAGDEQFF,TGTGCCAGTAGTATAGGGGCGGGGGATGAGCAGTTCTTC
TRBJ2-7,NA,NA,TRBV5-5,CASSSDLKDRETRQQYF,TGTGCCAGCAGCTCGGATCTCAAGGACAGAGAGACCCGCCAGCAGTACTTC
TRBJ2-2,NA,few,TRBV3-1,CASSQGVGRTGELFF,TGTGCCAGCAGCCAAGGAGTGGGCAGAACCGGGGAGCTGTTTTTT
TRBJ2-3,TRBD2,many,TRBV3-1,CASTQTSGSSNTQYF,TGTGCCAGCACCCAGACTAGCGGGAGCTCAAATACGCAGTATTTT
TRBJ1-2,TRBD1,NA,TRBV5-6,CASSRDRRPYGYTF,TGTGCCAGCAGCCGGGACAGGCGGCCCTACGGCTACACCTTC
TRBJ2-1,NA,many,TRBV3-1,CASSQVLAGIYEQFF,TGTGCCAGCAGCCAAGTTCTGGCAGGGATATATGAGCAGTTCTTC
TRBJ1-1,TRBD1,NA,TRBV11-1,CASSLRQGGDGTLKAFF,TGTGCCAGCAGTCTTAGACAGGGCGGCGACGGGACACTGAAGGCTTTCTTT
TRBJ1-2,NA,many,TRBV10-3,CAIMEKGTNYGYTF,TGTGCCATCATGGAAAAGGGGACTAACTATGGCTACACCTTC
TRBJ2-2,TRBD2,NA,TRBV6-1,CASSLAGGWAGELFF,TGTGCCAGCAGCCTAGCGGGAGGGTGGGCCGGGGAGCTGTTTTTT
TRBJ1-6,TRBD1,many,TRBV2,CASSVQQGAGNSPLHF,TGTGCCAGCAGCGTTCAACAGGGGGCAGGGAATTCACCCCTCCACTTT
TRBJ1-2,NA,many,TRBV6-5,CASSYGGTGRYGYTF,TGTGCCAGCAGTTACGGGGGGACGGGCCGCTATGGCTACACCTTC